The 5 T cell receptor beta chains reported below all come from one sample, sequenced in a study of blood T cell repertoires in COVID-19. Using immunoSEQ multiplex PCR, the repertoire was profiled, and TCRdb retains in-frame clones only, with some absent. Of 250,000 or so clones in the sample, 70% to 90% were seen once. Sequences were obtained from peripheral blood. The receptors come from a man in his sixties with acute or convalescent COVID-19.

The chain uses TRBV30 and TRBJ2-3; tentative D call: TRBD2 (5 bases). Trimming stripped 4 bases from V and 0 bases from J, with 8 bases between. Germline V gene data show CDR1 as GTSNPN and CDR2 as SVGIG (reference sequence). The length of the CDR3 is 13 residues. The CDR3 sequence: CAWIQRSTDTQYF. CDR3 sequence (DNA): TGTGCCTGGATCCAGCGGAGCACAGATACGCAGTATTTT.

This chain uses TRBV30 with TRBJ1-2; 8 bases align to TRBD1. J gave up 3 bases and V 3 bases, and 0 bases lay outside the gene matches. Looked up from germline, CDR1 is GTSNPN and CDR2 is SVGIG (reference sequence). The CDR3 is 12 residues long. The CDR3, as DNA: TGTGCCTGGAGGACAGGGGACTATGGCTACACCTTC. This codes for CAWRTGDYGYTF.

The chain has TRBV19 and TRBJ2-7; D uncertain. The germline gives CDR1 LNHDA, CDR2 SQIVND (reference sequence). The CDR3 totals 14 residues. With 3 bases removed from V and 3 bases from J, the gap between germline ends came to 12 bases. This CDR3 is CASSISYPGYEQYF. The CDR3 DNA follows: TGTGCCAGTAGTATCTCTTACCCCGGCTACGAGCAGTACTTC.

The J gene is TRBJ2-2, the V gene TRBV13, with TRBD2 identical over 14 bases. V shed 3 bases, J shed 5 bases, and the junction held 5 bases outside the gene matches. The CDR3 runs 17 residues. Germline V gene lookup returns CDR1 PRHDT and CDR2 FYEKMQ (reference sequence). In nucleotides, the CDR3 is TGTGCCAGCAGCTTCGCCGGACTAGCGGGAGGTACCGGGGAGCTGTTTTTT. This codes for CASSFAGLAGGTGELFF.

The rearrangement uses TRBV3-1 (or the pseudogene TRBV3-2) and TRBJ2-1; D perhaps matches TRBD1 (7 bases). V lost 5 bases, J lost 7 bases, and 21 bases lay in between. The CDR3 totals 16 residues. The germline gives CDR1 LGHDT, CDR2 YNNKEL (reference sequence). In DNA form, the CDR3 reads TGTGCCAGCAGCGACAGACGAGACAGGGCGGGAAATGAGCAGTTCTTC. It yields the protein CASSDRRDRAGNEQFF.